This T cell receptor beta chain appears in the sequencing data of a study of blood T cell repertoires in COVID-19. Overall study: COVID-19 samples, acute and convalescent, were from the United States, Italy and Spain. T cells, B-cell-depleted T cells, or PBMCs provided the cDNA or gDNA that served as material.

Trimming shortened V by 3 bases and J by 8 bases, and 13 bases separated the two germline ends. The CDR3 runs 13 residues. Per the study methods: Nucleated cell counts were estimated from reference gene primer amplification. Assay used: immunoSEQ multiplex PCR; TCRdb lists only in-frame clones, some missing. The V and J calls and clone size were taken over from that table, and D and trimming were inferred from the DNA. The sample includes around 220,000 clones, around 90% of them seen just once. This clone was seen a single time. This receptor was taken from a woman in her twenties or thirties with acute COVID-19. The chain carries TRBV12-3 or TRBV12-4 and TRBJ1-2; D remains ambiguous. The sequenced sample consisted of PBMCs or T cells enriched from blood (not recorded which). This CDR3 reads CASSLGGMLGYTF. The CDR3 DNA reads TGTGCCAGCAGTTTGGGAGGAATGCTCGGCTACACCTTC.